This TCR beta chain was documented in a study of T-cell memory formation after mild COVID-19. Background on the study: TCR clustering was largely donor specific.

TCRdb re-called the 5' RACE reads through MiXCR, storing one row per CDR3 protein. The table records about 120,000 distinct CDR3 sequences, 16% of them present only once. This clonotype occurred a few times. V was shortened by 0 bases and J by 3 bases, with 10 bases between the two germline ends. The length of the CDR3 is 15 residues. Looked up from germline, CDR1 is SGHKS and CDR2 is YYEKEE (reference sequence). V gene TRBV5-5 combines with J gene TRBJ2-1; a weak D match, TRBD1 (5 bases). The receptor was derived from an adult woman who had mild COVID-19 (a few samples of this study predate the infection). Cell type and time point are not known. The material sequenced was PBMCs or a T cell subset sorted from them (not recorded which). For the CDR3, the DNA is TGTGCCAGCAGCTTGGTAGGGGAAGACTACAATGAGCAGTTCTTC. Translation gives CASSLVGEDYNEQFF. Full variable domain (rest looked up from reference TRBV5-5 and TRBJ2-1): DAGVTQSPTHLIKTRGQQVTLRCSPISGHKSVSWYQQVLGQGPQFIFQYYEKEERGRGNFPDRFSARQFPNYSSELNVNALLLGDSALYLCASSLVGEDYNEQFFGPGTRLTVL.